The 23 T cell receptor beta chains given below trace back to one sample, sequenced in a study of shared clonotypes between healthy human individuals. The table came from immunoSEQ multiplex PCR; TCRdb's copy has only in-frame clones and leaves some out. The sample carries about 1,900,000 clones, about 95% recorded once. Selected positively for CCR7 and CD45RO-negative, naive CD8 cells excluded terminally differentiated effector memory CD45RA+ cells. The sequenced material came from naive CD8+ T cells sorted from blood. These receptors were collected from a man aged 18 to 29 in good health.

The chain links TRBV2 to TRBJ2-1; tentatively, D is TRBD1 (5 bases). Germline V gene data show CDR1 as SNHLY and CDR2 as FYNNEI. With 6 bases removed from V and 5 bases from J, the gap between germline ends came to 11 bases. The CDR3 extends over 13 amino acids. This CDR3 is CASSPPQDNEQFF. CDR3 bases: TGTGCCAGCAGCCCACCACAGGACAATGAGCAGTTCTTC.

The count of this clone is one. This CDR3 is also generated by other DNA sequences in the sample. The J gene is TRBJ2-7, the V gene TRBV7-8; tentatively, D is TRBD2 (6 bases). The CDR3 extends over 13 amino acids. Between the trimmed V and J ends, which lost 0 bases and 3 bases, there was a span of 6 bases. Looked up from germline, CDR1 is SGHVS and CDR2 is FQNEAQ. The CDR3 nucleotides read TGTGCCAGCAGCTTAGCCGGGGGCTACGAGCAGTACTTC. It yields the protein CASSLAGGYEQYF.

The chain has TRBV27 and TRBJ2-3; D is possibly TRBD1 or TRBD2 (5 bases each). From germline, CDR1 is MNHEY and CDR2 SMNVEV (reference sequence). The V end was cut by 4 bases, the J end by 2 bases, with 10 bases between. The CDR3 covers 14 residues. CDR3 nucleotides: TGTGCCAGCAGTTGGGACGGTCTCACAGATACGCAGTATTTT. This gives the protein CASSWDGLTDTQYF.

Remarks on this clone: The same CDR3 can be traced to other DNA sequences in this sample. The J gene is TRBJ2-2, the V gene TRBV7-9, with a tentative D call TRBD2 (6 bases). Germline V gene sequence: CDR1 SEHNR, CDR2 FQNEAQ (reference sequence). V shed 2 bases and J shed 0 bases, with 7 bases lying between them. The CDR3 has 15 residues. The CDR3 nucleotides are TGTGCCAGCAGCTTACGCGGGGCGAACACCGGGGAGCTGTTTTTT. This translates into CASSLRGANTGELFF.

The chain carries TRBV11-1 and TRBJ1-2, with a weak D call TRBD1 (5 bases). V was shortened by 3 bases and J by 4 bases, with 9 bases between the two germline ends. This CDR3 region has 13 residues. Germline-derived CDR1 and CDR2 are SGHAT and FQDESV (reference sequence). The CDR3: CASSLRGGYGYTF. As DNA, the CDR3 is TGTGCCAGCAGCTTGAGGGGCGGCTATGGCTACACCTTC.

The chain uses TRBV10-3 and TRBJ2-7; a possible D gene is TRBD1 (5 bases). The CDR3 length is 13 residues. The V gene's germline CDR1 is ENHRY and CDR2 SYGVKD. V was trimmed by 4 bases and J by 5 bases, leaving 12 bases between them. Written as DNA, the CDR3 is TGTGCCATCAGTGTAAGATTAGGGGACGAGCAGTACTTC. Translating it yields CAISVRLGDEQYF.

V gene TRBV29-1 combines with J gene TRBJ1-1; unclear D gene. Germline V gene sequence: CDR1 SQVTM, CDR2 ANQGSEA. The CDR3 has 14 residues. V lost 2 bases to trimming and J lost 6 bases, with 16 bases between them. The CDR3 DNA follows: TGCAGCGTTGAAAATCGAGGCGAGTTCGCTGAAGCTTTCTTT. The encoded protein is CSVENRGEFAEAFF.

This chain joins TRBV7-9 and TRBJ2-1; TRBD2 aligns across 9 bases. Germline-derived CDR1 and CDR2 are SEHNR and FQNEAQ (reference sequence). CDR3 length equals 17 residues. V lost 4 bases, J lost 0 bases, and 7 bases stayed unmatched. CDR3 amino acids: CASSSTLAGDSYNEQFF. DNA for the CDR3: TGTGCCAGCAGCTCGACCTTAGCGGGGGACTCCTACAATGAGCAGTTCTTC.

The rearrangement uses TRBV6-5 and TRBJ1-2; D is uncertain. The V gene lost 2 bases and the J gene lost 8 bases, with 9 bases spanning the gap. The CDR3 is made up of 12 amino acids. CDR1 MNHEY and CDR2 SVGAGI come from the germline V gene. CDR3 DNA: TGTGCCAGCAGTTACAGGGAAGGCGGCTACACCTTC. Its protein product is CASSYREGGYTF.

J is TRBJ2-5 and V is TRBV11-2, with 9 bases fitting TRBD1. V was pared by 5 bases and J by 4 bases, with 14 bases of the junction left unmatched. Per germline, CDR1 SGHAT and CDR2 FQNNGV. The CDR3 loop spans 17 amino acids. The CDR3 spells CASSPNLGLTGGETQYF. CDR3 nucleotide sequence: TGTGCCAGCAGCCCCAACCTCGGATTGACAGGGGGAGAGACCCAGTACTTC.

Comments on this clone: The same CDR3 also results from other DNA sequences found in this sample. The genes are TRBV7-9 and TRBJ1-1; D is uncertain. CDR1 is SEHNR and CDR2 is FQNEAQ in the germline V gene (reference sequence). Between the trimmed V and J ends, which lost 5 bases and 3 bases, there was a span of 7 bases. This CDR3 region has 12 residues. The CDR3 region is CASSPPYTEAFF. For the CDR3, the DNA is TGTGCCAGCAGCCCACCTTACACTGAAGCTTTCTTT.

This clone turned up a few times. This chain uses TRBV5-1 with TRBJ2-7; TRBD1 is a possible D gene (5 bases). The CDR3 has 13 residues. The V and J ends lost 2 bases and 1 base respectively, with 7 bases between them. Germline CDR1 is SGHRS and CDR2 is YFSETQ. CDR3 amino acids: CASSFQGSYEQYF. In DNA form, the CDR3 reads TGCGCCAGCAGCTTTCAGGGATCCTACGAGCAGTACTTC.

The chain uses TRBV28 and TRBJ2-5, with D hard to call. CDR3 size: 13 residues. Germline assignment: CDR1 MDHEN and CDR2 SYDVKM. V lost 6 bases and J 4 bases, leaving 12 bases between the germline ends. In nucleotides, the CDR3 is TGTGCCAGCAGCATCATAGTAGGAGAGACCCAGTACTTC. Translating gives CASSIIVGETQYF.

This clone appeared once. The chain has TRBV19 and TRBJ1-1; maybe TRBD1 (6 bases). Germline CDR1 is LNHDA and CDR2 is SQIVND (reference sequence). The CDR3 runs to 16 residues. The V gene lost 5 bases and the J gene lost 0 bases, with 16 bases spanning the gap. The CDR3 sequence is CASSWGRQAVNTEAFF. In nucleotides, the CDR3 is TGTGCCAGTAGTTGGGGGCGGCAAGCTGTGAACACTGAAGCTTTCTTT. Using reference TRBV19 and TRBJ1-1 for the parts outside the CDR3, the full variable domain is DGGITQSPKYLFRKEGQNVTLSCEQNLNHDAMYWYRQDPGQGLRLIYYSQIVNDFQKGDIAEGYSVSREKKESFPLTVTSAQKNPTAFYLCASSWGRQAVNTEAFFGQGTRLTVV.

V gene TRBV5-1 combines with J gene TRBJ2-2, with D uncertain. V was cut by 1 base and J by 5 bases, with 18 bases left in between. Germline V gives CDR1 SGHRS, CDR2 YFSETQ. The length of the CDR3 is 17 residues. CDR3 nucleotides: TGCGCCAGCAGCTTGTACGGGTGGTCATATGAAACCGGGGAGCTGTTTTTT. This codes for CASSLYGWSYETGELFF. Combining the CDR3 with reference TRBV5-1 and TRBJ2-2 gives the whole variable domain KAGVTQTPRYLIKTRGQQVTLSCSPISGHRSVSWYQQTPGQGLQFLFEYFSETQRNKGNFPGRFSGRQFSNSRSEMNVSTLELGDSALYLCASSLYGWSYETGELFFGEGSRLTVL.

CDR3 DNA sequence: TGTGCCACGAACACGGTGGGCACAGATACGCAGTATTTT. It codes for CATNTVGTDTQYF. The V gene is TRBV2, the J gene TRBJ2-3; no clear D. The V end lost 10 bases, the J end lost 1 base, and 12 bases lay between the germline ends. The CDR3 runs to 13 residues. Germline V gene sequence: CDR1 SNHLY, CDR2 FYNNEI.

This chain connects TRBV27 to TRBJ2-7, with 10 positions matching TRBD1. Trimming took 4 bases from V and 3 from J; bases not matched to a gene: 6. Germline-derived CDR1 and CDR2 are MNHEY and SMNVEV (reference sequence). This CDR3 contains 15 residues. CDR3 residues: CASSSLGQGFYEQYF. In nucleotides, the CDR3 is TGTGCCAGCAGTTCCTTGGGACAGGGGTTCTACGAGCAGTACTTC.

The chain recombines TRBV28 with TRBJ2-7; a possible D gene is TRBD2 (6 bases). Germline lookup yields CDR1 MDHEN and CDR2 SYDVKM. The V and J ends lost 1 base and 6 bases respectively, with 13 bases between them. This CDR3 contains 14 residues. CDR3 loop: CASSLSGDGGEQYF. In nucleotides, the CDR3 is TGTGCCAGCAGTTTATCGGGGGATGGTGGCGAGCAGTACTTC. Full variable domain (rest looked up from reference TRBV28 and TRBJ2-7): DVKVTQSSRYLVKRTGEKVFLECVQDMDHENMFWYRQDPGLGLRLIYFSYDVKMKEKGDIPEGYSVSREKKERFSLILESASTNQTSMYLCASSLSGDGGEQYFGPGTRLTVT.

Comments on this clone: Other DNA sequences in this specimen translate into the identical CDR3. This chain connects TRBV27 to TRBJ2-5; the D gene is possibly TRBD2 (5 bases). CDR1 and CDR2 (germline): MNHEY, SMNVEV (reference sequence). V dropped 2 bases and J dropped 4 bases, with 8 bases sitting between them. The CDR3 consists of 13 residues. CDR3 nucleotide sequence: TGTGCCAGCAGTTTAGGGCTAGCAGAGACCCAGTACTTC. It specifies CASSLGLAETQYF.

This rearrangement joins TRBV4-1 to TRBJ2-3; D possibly corresponds to TRBD1 (6 bases). The CDR3 loop spans 13 amino acids. The germline CDR1 and CDR2 sequences are MGHRA and YSYEKL. The V end lost 5 bases, the J end lost 4 bases, and 10 bases lay between the germline ends. This chain's CDR3 is CASSERQADTQYF. DNA of the CDR3: TGCGCCAGCAGCGAACGACAGGCAGATACGCAGTATTTT.

This chain joins TRBV5-5 and TRBJ2-5; either TRBD1 or TRBD2 may fit D (5 bases each). V was shortened by 4 bases and J by 5 bases, with 15 bases between the two germline ends. The germline gives CDR1 SGHKS, CDR2 YYEKEE (reference sequence). The CDR3 has 14 residues. The CDR3 sequence: CASSPVTGDETQYF. CDR3 nucleotides: TGTGCCAGCAGCCCAGTAACCGGGGACGAGACCCAGTACTTC. The full variable domain, rest sourced from reference TRBV5-5 and TRBJ2-5, is DAGVTQSPTHLIKTRGQQVTLRCSPISGHKSVSWYQQVLGQGPQFIFQYYEKEERGRGNFPDRFSARQFPNYSSELNVNALLLGDSALYLCASSPVTGDETQYFGPGTRLLVL.

The chain employs TRBV19 and TRBJ1-6; D not resolved. CDR3 size: 14 residues. The germline V and J ends were trimmed by 7 bases and 3 bases, with 10 bases remaining between them. Germline CDR1 is LNHDA and CDR2 is SQIVND (reference sequence). In DNA form, the CDR3 reads TGTGCCAGTACCCCTCGGGACTATAATTCACCCCTCCACTTT. Translation: CASTPRDYNSPLHF.

The chain uses TRBV2 and TRBJ2-1; no definite D call. There are 11 residues in the CDR3. Per the germline V gene, CDR1 is SNHLY and CDR2 is FYNNEI. Trimming left V 6 bases short and J 9 bases short, with 9 bases between. The chain's CDR3 is CASSPGSEQFF. CDR3 DNA: TGTGCCAGCAGCCCCGGTTCTGAGCAGTTCTTC.